A single sample is the source of the 5 T cell receptor beta chains below, sequenced in a study of CD8+ T cells in alopecia areata. Treatment indicated: oral pan-JAK inhibitor, 5-10 mg twice daily. RNA, once extracted, was reverse transcribed into cDNA for use as the sequencing template. Libraries were prepared by immunoSEQ multiplex PCR; TCRdb keeps only in-frame clonotypes and omits some of them. The sample contains 130,000 or so clones, over 60% of which appear only once. The specimen was CD4+ T cells sorted from blood, collected at week 4, from a patient treated with tofacitinib. Every receptor here comes from a human donor with alopecia areata.

The J gene is TRBJ1-1, the V gene TRBV7-8; maybe TRBD1 (5 bases). The CDR3 runs 12 residues. V was clipped by 10 bases and J by 4 bases, with 13 bases between them. Germline V gene sequence: CDR1 SGHVS, CDR2 FQNEAQ. This chain's CDR3 is CATQGVFTEAFF. CDR3 bases: TGTGCCACCCAGGGTGTTTTCACTGAAGCTTTCTTT.

The CDR3 sequence: CASSRLSGAGEKLFF. The DNA for the CDR3 is TGTGCCAGCAGCCGCTTGTCAGGGGCTGGTGAAAAACTGTTTTTT. V is TRBV9 and J is TRBJ1-4; possible D gene TRBD1, 6 bases. The V gene lost 4 bases and the J gene lost 7 bases, with 17 bases spanning the gap. CDR3 length: 15 amino acids. Germline V CDR1 and CDR2: SGDLS, YYNGEE.

This chain connects TRBV14 to TRBJ2-1; D is uncertain. The CDR3 has 14 residues. Germline CDR1 SGHDN, CDR2 FVKESK. Trimming removed 4 bases at V and 0 bases at J, with 7 bases between. CDR3 in amino acids: CASSPRNSYNEQFF. CDR3 nucleotides: TGTGCCAGCAGCCCCAGAAACTCCTACAATGAGCAGTTCTTC.

This clone was picked up one time. The gene calls are TRBV5-1 and TRBJ2-7; unclear D gene. The CDR3 is made up of 14 amino acids. Looked up from germline, CDR1 is SGHRS and CDR2 is YFSETQ. The germline V and J ends were trimmed by 4 bases and 4 bases, with 15 bases remaining between them. This chain's CDR3 is CASSKDRMEYEQYF. For the CDR3, the DNA is TGCGCCAGCAGCAAGGACCGAATGGAGTACGAGCAGTACTTC. Full variable domain (outside the CDR3, taken from reference TRBV5-1 and TRBJ2-7): KAGVTQTPRYLIKTRGQQVTLSCSPISGHRSVSWYQQTPGQGLQFLFEYFSETQRNKGNFPGRFSGRQFSNSRSEMNVSTLELGDSALYLCASSKDRMEYEQYFGPGTRLTVT.

The rearrangement uses TRBV6-6 and TRBJ1-6; TRBD1 might be the D (5 bases). Trimming removed 7 bases from V and 10 bases from J, with 14 bases in between. From germline, CDR1 is MNHNY and CDR2 SVGAGI (reference sequence). The CDR3 is 13 amino acids. The CDR3, as DNA: TGTGCCAGCACCAGGGACGGTGCGTCACCCCTCCACTTT. Protein: CASTRDGASPLHF.